The entry below describes one T cell receptor (beta chain). CDR1 is WNHNN, CDR2 SYGVQD, per germline (reference sequence). The CDR3 totals 13 residues. Trimming removed 3 bases at V and 9 bases at J, with 12 bases between. This sample stems from a study of T cell changes during pregnancy in multiple sclerosis. Repertoires were generated with immunoSEQ multiplex PCR, while TCRdb's copy carries only in-frame clones and drops some. The table has nearly 110,000 clones, about nine tenths seen once. This chain links TRBV10-1 with TRBJ2-4; no definite D call. The sequenced sample was peripheral blood, obtained in the third trimester of pregnancy. This receptor was taken from a female donor in good health, enrolled as a control in a pregnancy study. CDR3 sequence (DNA): TGCGCCAGCAGTGAAAGTTTGCGAGGCATTCAGTACTTC. Protein: CASSESLRGIQYF.